This passage covers 25 T cell receptor beta chains from one sample sequenced in a study of T cell responses to AZD1222 COVID-19 vaccine. Only in-frame clones appear in the TCRdb table, and some are missing; sequencing was by immunoSEQ multiplex PCR. Altogether fewer than 200,000 clones are present, roughly nine tenths being singletons, with the ten largest covering about 3.6%. The starting material was peripheral blood, obtained 28 days after the second dose of the MenACWY control vaccine. The receptor set was obtained from an adult who received the MenACWY meningococcal vaccine as a control.

This chain connects TRBV4-3 to TRBJ2-1, with D perhaps TRBD1 or TRBD2 (5 bases each). The ends were cut back, 4 bases at V and 0 bases at J, with 19 bases in the middle. This CDR3 is built from 18 residues. Germline V CDR1 and CDR2: LGHNA, YSLEER. This chain's CDR3 is CASSLEGAGLSSYNEQFF. CDR3 nucleotide sequence: TGCGCCAGCAGCCTCGAAGGGGCTGGACTCAGCTCCTACAATGAGCAGTTCTTC.

The rearrangement joins TRBV7-2 to TRBJ2-3, with TRBD2 matching 12 bases. The CDR3 sequence is 19 residues long. Germline assignment: CDR1 SGHTA and CDR2 FQGNSA. V was clipped by 2 bases and J by 0 bases; unmatched bases: 9. CDR3 DNA: TGTGCCAGCAGCTTATATCAGACTAGCGGGAGATCTAGCACAGATACGCAGTATTTT. Protein product: CASSLYQTSGRSSTDTQYF.

This clone was seen a single time. J is TRBJ2-3 and V is TRBV7-2, with 10 bases identical to TRBD2. V lost 5 bases and J lost 5; bases outside the gene matches: 7. Germline V gene data show CDR1 as SGHTA and CDR2 as FQGNSA. The CDR3 runs to 15 residues. The CDR3 reads CASSLPSGGLDTQYF. For the CDR3, the DNA is TGTGCCAGCAGCCTGCCTAGCGGGGGATTAGATACGCAGTATTTT. Combining the CDR3 with reference TRBV7-2 and TRBJ2-3 gives the whole variable domain GAGVSQSPSNKVTEKGKDVELRCDPISGHTALYWYRQSLGQGLEFLIYFQGNSAPDKSGLPSDRFSAERTGGSVSTLTIQRTQQEDSAVYLCASSLPSGGLDTQYFGPGTRLTVL.

V usage is TRBV5-1 and J usage is TRBJ2-1, with TRBD2 matching 9 bases. Germline V gene lookup returns CDR1 SGHRS and CDR2 YFSETQ. The CDR3 spans 15 residues. V lost 1 base to trimming and J lost 8 bases; unmatched junction nucleotides: 7. For the CDR3, the DNA is TGCGCCAGCAGCTTGAACGGCGGGAGGGCCTATGAGCAGTTCTTC. Translation: CASSLNGGRAYEQFF.

This chain uses TRBV15 with TRBJ1-2; 8 bases match TRBD1. The V segment lost 3 bases and the J segment 9 bases; nucleotides outside the gene matches: 3. This CDR3 is built from 12 residues. Germline V gene sequence: CDR1 LNHNV, CDR2 YYDKDF (reference sequence). CDR3 bases: TGTGCCACCAGCAGGGGACAGGAGAGCTACACCTTC. Protein: CATSRGQESYTF.

V usage is TRBV6-2 or TRBV6-3 and J usage is TRBJ1-1; D perhaps matches TRBD1 (6 bases). The CDR3 is 13 amino acids. CDR1 and CDR2 from the germline V gene are MNHEY and SVGEGT. The V and J ends lost 6 bases and 5 bases respectively, with 13 bases between them. CDR3 protein: CASSKQRGTEAFF. The CDR3 bases are TGTGCCAGCAGCAAACAGAGGGGGACTGAAGCTTTCTTT.

This chain links TRBV28 with TRBJ2-1, with 11 bases identical to TRBD2. Germline V gene sequence: CDR1 MDHEN, CDR2 SYDVKM. The CDR3 has 14 residues. Germline trimming cut 6 bases from V and 8 bases from J; bases unmatched to any gene: 6. CDR3 DNA sequence: TGTGCCAGCAGCTGGGTAGCGGGAGGGTATGAGCAGTTCTTC. Translation gives CASSWVAGGYEQFF.

This chain connects TRBV4-1 to TRBJ2-7, with 8 bases aligning to TRBD1. Unmatched junction bases numbered 8, after V lost 4 bases and J lost 3 bases. Germline V gives CDR1 MGHRA, CDR2 YSYEKL. The CDR3 extends over 15 amino acids. The CDR3 nucleotides are TGCGCCAGCAGCCTGTTTGACAGGGGAGGCTACGAGCAGTACTTC. Its translation is CASSLFDRGGYEQYF.

This chain connects TRBV7-8 to TRBJ2-1; TRBD2 agrees at 7 bases. The CDR3 has 17 residues. V was pared by 0 bases and J by 3 bases, with 8 bases of the junction left unmatched. The germline gives CDR1 SGHVS, CDR2 FQNEAQ. The CDR3 DNA follows: TGTGCCAGCAGCTTAGCGGGGAGGCGGGAGTACTACAATGAGCAGTTCTTC. Its protein is CASSLAGRREYYNEQFF.

The V and J genes are TRBV9 and TRBJ1-1; possible D gene TRBD1, 6 bases. Germline CDR1 and CDR2: SGDLS and YYNGEE. V was pared by 3 bases and J by 3 bases, with 21 bases between. The CDR3 extends over 17 amino acids. CDR3 sequence: CASSALGTGRVDTEAFF. CDR3 nucleotides: TGTGCCAGCAGCGCACTCGGCACAGGGAGGGTCGACACTGAAGCTTTCTTT.

V gene TRBV19 combines with J gene TRBJ1-1; D gene ambiguous. The CDR3 consists of 14 residues. Trimming removed 5 bases at V and 2 bases at J, with 12 bases between. Germline V gene lookup returns CDR1 LNHDA and CDR2 SQIVND (reference sequence). CDR3 residues: CASSQRGGNTEAFF. CDR3 bases: TGTGCCAGTAGTCAGCGGGGTGGAAACACTGAAGCTTTCTTT.

This clone occurred once. This chain uses TRBV29-1 with TRBJ1-5; D unclear. This CDR3 comprises 12 residues. Trimming removed 5 bases from V and 3 bases from J, with 8 bases in between. The germline gives CDR1 SQVTM, CDR2 ANQGSEA. The CDR3 coding sequence is TGCAGCGTTAGTGGTTCCAATCAGCCCCAGCATTTT. Its translation: CSVSGSNQPQHF.

Comment on this clone: A read error may produce the germline difference seen at one junction end. The V gene is TRBV18, the J gene TRBJ1-1; 10 bases are a match to TRBD1. The CDR3 is 12 residues long. CDR1 KGHSH and CDR2 LQKENI come from the germline V gene. CDR3 in amino acids: CASSPGQGPLDF. In DNA form, the CDR3 reads TGTGCCAGCTCACCGGGACAGGGGCCCCTCGACTTT.

J is TRBJ1-4 and V is TRBV15; a weak D match, TRBD1 (5 bases). V was shortened by 1 base and J by 12 bases, with 12 bases between the two germline ends. Germline CDR1 LNHNV, CDR2 YYDKDF (reference sequence). The length of the CDR3 is 13 residues. CDR3 coding DNA: TGTGCCACCAGCAGAGTGGGGGACGGGGAACTGTTTTTT. It is translated as CATSRVGDGELFF.

The chain links TRBV28 to TRBJ1-2, with D perhaps TRBD1 (5 bases). Germline lookup yields CDR1 MDHEN and CDR2 SYDVKM. The V and J ends lost 7 bases and 0 bases respectively, with 18 bases between them. The CDR3 runs 16 residues. Here the CDR3 DNA reads TGTGCCAGCACTCCCTCGGTGGGGGAAACTAACTATGGCTACACCTTC. This sequence encodes CASTPSVGETNYGYTF.

The chain carries TRBV2 and TRBJ1-5, with D possibly matching TRBD1 (5 bases). This CDR3 comprises 12 residues. Trimming took 8 bases from V and 11 from J, leaving 16 bases between them. Germline V gene lookup returns CDR1 SNHLY and CDR2 FYNNEI. Written as DNA, the CDR3 is TGTGCCAGCTCACAGGAGGGAAGGGCCCAGCATTTT. It encodes CASSQEGRAQHF.

The rearrangement links TRBV18 to TRBJ2-7, with a weak D call TRBD2 (7 bases). This CDR3 is 15 amino acids long. V lost 2 bases to trimming and J lost 6 bases, with 17 bases between them. CDR1 KGHSH and CDR2 LQKENI come from the germline V gene. In nucleotides, the CDR3 is TGTGCCAGCTCACCAGGGGGGGCGATCCAAGGCGAGCAGTACTTC. The encoded protein is CASSPGGAIQGEQYF.

The J gene is TRBJ2-7, the V gene TRBV18; unclear D gene. CDR1 is KGHSH, CDR2 LQKENI, per germline. The CDR3 spans 11 residues. The V end was cut by 2 bases, the J end by 5 bases, with 4 bases between. The CDR3 DNA reads TGTGCCAGCTCACCAAACGACGAGCAGTACTTC. This translates into CASSPNDEQYF.

V usage is TRBV29-1 and J usage is TRBJ2-5, with D perhaps being TRBD1 or TRBD2 (6 bases each). This CDR3 contains 16 residues. Trimming removed 5 bases at V and 3 bases at J, with 22 bases between. Germline values: CDR1 SQVTM, CDR2 ANQGSEA. The CDR3 DNA reads TGCAGCGTTAAGGGGGGCCCAACCACACCCGAAGAGACCCAGTACTTC. Translating it yields CSVKGGPTTPEETQYF.

The J gene is TRBJ1-4, the V gene TRBV30; 8 bases fit TRBD1. V lost 5 bases to trimming and J lost 0 bases; unmatched junction nucleotides: 14. Germline CDR1 reads GTSNPN; CDR2 reads SVGIG (reference sequence). CDR3 size: 18 residues. CDR3 sequence (DNA): TGTGCCTGGGGAGATGAGGGACAGGACATTGCAACTAATGAAAAACTGTTTTTT. Translated, it gives CAWGDEGQDIATNEKLFF.

The chain combines TRBV20-1 with TRBJ2-5, with 7 positions matching TRBD2. CDR3 size: 14 residues. The V gene's germline CDR1 is DFQATT and CDR2 SNEGSKA (reference sequence). With 3 bases clipped from V and 5 bases from J, the junction kept 9 bases outside the gene matches. The CDR3 DNA reads TGCAGTGCTAGTCGAGGGAGGGCCTCCGAGACCCAGTACTTC. It yields the protein CSASRGRASETQYF.

This clone was seen more than once but under ten times. The gene calls are TRBV5-1 and TRBJ2-1; 10 positions agree with TRBD2. V shed 0 bases and J 5 bases; nucleotides not matched to a gene: 5. CDR1 and CDR2 (germline): SGHRS, YFSETQ. This CDR3 is 16 amino acids long. The CDR3 DNA reads as TGCGCCAGCAGCTTGGCTAGACTAGCGGGCGACAATGAGCAGTTCTTC. Its translation is CASSLARLAGDNEQFF.

This clone was seen a handful of times. V is TRBV4-3 and J is TRBJ1-2, with a weak D call TRBD1 (6 bases). V was shortened by 0 bases and J by 7 bases, with 9 bases between the two germline ends. CDR3 length: 13 residues. Germline loops: CDR1 LGHNA, CDR2 YSLEER. This chain's CDR3 is CASSQDRGFGYTF. Here the CDR3 DNA reads TGCGCCAGCAGCCAAGATAGGGGGTTTGGCTACACCTTC.

This sequence joins TRBV3-1 (or the pseudogene TRBV3-2) and TRBJ1-1; D not certain. V was shortened by 5 bases and J by 1 base, with 8 bases between the two germline ends. The CDR3 spans 13 residues. The germline gives CDR1 LGHDT, CDR2 YNNKEL (reference sequence). CDR3 bases: TGTGCCAGCAGCGGTACGCAGAACACTGAAGCTTTCTTT. Its translation is CASSGTQNTEAFF.

V is TRBV19 and J is TRBJ2-3, with 12 positions matching TRBD2. With V trimmed by 11 bases and J by 3 bases, 3 bases remained unmatched. The CDR3 extends over 13 amino acids. CDR1 is LNHDA and CDR2 is SQIVND in the germline V gene (reference sequence). The DNA for the CDR3 is TGTGCCGTTGGGACTAGCGGGACAGATACGCAGTATTTT. As protein: CAVGTSGTDTQYF.